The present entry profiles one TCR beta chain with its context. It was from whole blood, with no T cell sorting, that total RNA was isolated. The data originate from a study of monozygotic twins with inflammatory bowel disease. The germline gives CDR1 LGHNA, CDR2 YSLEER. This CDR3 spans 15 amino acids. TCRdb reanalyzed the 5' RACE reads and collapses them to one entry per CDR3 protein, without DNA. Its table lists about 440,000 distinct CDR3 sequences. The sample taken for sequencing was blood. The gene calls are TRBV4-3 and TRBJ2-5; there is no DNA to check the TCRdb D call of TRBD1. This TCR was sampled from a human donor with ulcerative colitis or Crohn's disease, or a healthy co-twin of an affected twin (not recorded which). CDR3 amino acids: CASSQFSGPGETQYF.